These 23 T cell receptor beta chains originate from one sample sequenced in a study of cytomegalovirus exposure and HLA in healthy donors. The table came from immunoSEQ multiplex PCR; TCRdb's copy has only in-frame clones and leaves some out. The sample carries some 160,000 clones, about 89% recorded once. The sample comprised PBMCs. Receptor source: a man aged 18-30 years in good health and CMV-seronegative.

The chain uses TRBV6-5 and TRBJ2-3; possible D gene TRBD2, 5 bases. Trimming removed 5 bases from V and 5 bases from J, with 17 bases in between. The CDR3 length is 15 residues. Germline V gene lookup returns CDR1 MNHEY and CDR2 SVGAGI. The CDR3 region has the DNA TGTGCCAGCAGTCGAAAGGGAGTCGGTTTAGATACGCAGTATTTT. It codes for CASSRKGVGLDTQYF.

This chain joins TRBV2 and TRBJ2-3, with a possible D match to TRBD1 (6 bases). V gave up 3 bases and J gave up 5 bases, with 27 bases separating them. The germline V gene has CDR1 SNHLY and CDR2 FYNNEI. There are 19 residues in the CDR3. The CDR3, as DNA: TGTGCCAGCAGTGAGGAGATCGGGTCGCAGGGGAGAGGGGTAGATACGCAGTATTTT. It translates to CASSEEIGSQGRGVDTQYF.

V is TRBV6-5 and J is TRBJ1-1; D gene ambiguous. This CDR3 spans 16 amino acids. Germline V gene data show CDR1 as MNHEY and CDR2 as SVGAGI. Trimming shortened V by 1 base and J by 0 bases, and 12 bases separated the two germline ends. The CDR3 bases are TGTGCCAGCAGTTACTTTACCTTCGGAGTGAACACTGAAGCTTTCTTT. It translates to CASSYFTFGVNTEAFF.

The gene calls are TRBV4-1 and TRBJ2-1; D gene uncertain. The V end was cut by 3 bases, the J end by 6 bases, with 18 bases between. CDR1 MGHRA and CDR2 YSYEKL come from the germline V gene. The CDR3 length is 16 residues. The CDR3 loop is CASSHEVASTGNEQFF. The CDR3 DNA reads as TGCGCCAGCAGCCACGAGGTGGCTTCCACCGGCAATGAGCAGTTCTTC.

V and J are TRBV19 and TRBJ1-2; D might be TRBD1 (6 bases). This CDR3 contains 16 residues. V shed 7 bases and J shed 5 bases, with 23 bases lying between them. CDR1 LNHDA and CDR2 SQIVND come from the germline V gene (reference sequence). CDR3 region: CASTMLQGLGVYGYTF. CDR3 sequence (DNA): TGTGCCAGTACGATGCTACAGGGTCTAGGGGTATATGGCTACACCTTC.

The gene calls are TRBV2 and TRBJ2-1; 10 nucleotides line up with TRBD2. The CDR3 totals 18 residues. Germline lookup yields CDR1 SNHLY and CDR2 FYNNEI. V was clipped by 1 base and J by 1 base; unmatched bases: 7. DNA of the CDR3: TGTGCCAGCAGTGAAGTCCTACCTAGCGGGGGATCCTACAATGAGCAGTTCTTC. Its protein is CASSEVLPSGGSYNEQFF. Complete variable domain (other parts from reference TRBV2 and TRBJ2-1): EPEVTQTPSHQVTQMGQEVILRCVPISNHLYFYWYRQILGQKVEFLVSFYNNEISEKSEIFDDQFSVERPDGSNFTLKIRSTKLEDSAMYFCASSEVLPSGGSYNEQFFGPGTRLTVL.

The J gene is TRBJ2-3, the V gene TRBV4-3, with TRBD1 as a possible D gene (6 bases). Germline values: CDR1 LGHNA, CDR2 YSLEER. V was pared by 4 bases and J by 4 bases, with 18 bases between. CDR3 length: 16 amino acids. The CDR3 here is CASSPSTGRGADTQYF. CDR3 nucleotides: TGCGCCAGCAGCCCAAGTACCGGCAGGGGTGCAGATACGCAGTATTTT.

The rearrangement joins TRBV5-4 to TRBJ2-7; TRBD2 is a possible D gene (5 bases). The V end lost 0 bases, the J end lost 3 bases, and 13 bases lay between the germline ends. This CDR3 contains 15 residues. The germline V gene encodes CDR1 SGHNT and CDR2 YYREEE (reference sequence). CDR3 sequence (DNA): TGTGCCAGCAGCTTGGCGGTCGGAGCGGTCTACGAGCAGTACTTC. Its translation is CASSLAVGAVYEQYF.

The rearrangement joins TRBV6-1 to TRBJ1-2; D possibly corresponds to TRBD1 (6 bases). V was clipped by 7 bases and J by 3 bases, with 15 bases between them. The CDR3 covers 14 residues. Germline CDR1 MNHNS, CDR2 SASEGT. CDR3 DNA: TGTGCCAGCACCCCCGCACAGGGATACTATGGCTACACCTTC. It yields the protein CASTPAQGYYGYTF.

The V and J genes are TRBV5-1 and TRBJ2-3; TRBD2 matches at 10 bases. J was trimmed by 6 bases and V by 4 bases; bases with no gene match: 11. Germline V gives CDR1 SGHRS, CDR2 YFSETQ. This CDR3 has 16 amino acids. The chain's CDR3 is CASSGGLAGAGDTQYF. CDR3 nucleotides: TGCGCCAGCAGCGGCGGGCTAGCGGGAGCGGGGGATACGCAGTATTTT.

V gene TRBV27 combines with J gene TRBJ1-4; weak D call: TRBD1 (6 bases). Trimming pared 1 base from V and 7 bases from J, leaving 13 bases between. Germline CDR1 is MNHEY and CDR2 is SMNVEV (reference sequence). The CDR3 is made up of 15 amino acids. DNA for the CDR3: TGTGCCAGCAGTTTATTTTGGGGGGGGGCTGAAAAACTGTTTTTT. Amino acids: CASSLFWGGAEKLFF.

V is TRBV10-1 and J is TRBJ2-3, with D possibly TRBD1 on 5 matching bases. This CDR3 spans 13 amino acids. Germline V gene data show CDR1 as WNHNN and CDR2 as SYGVQD (reference sequence). The germline V and J ends were trimmed by 4 bases and 1 base, with 6 bases remaining between them. DNA of the CDR3: TGCGCCAGCAGTGTGGGGCGCACAGATACGCAGTATTTT. It encodes CASSVGRTDTQYF.

The V call is TRBV27, the J call TRBJ2-4; perhaps TRBD1 as D (6 bases). Germline CDR1 reads MNHEY; CDR2 reads SMNVEV (reference sequence). The germline V and J ends were trimmed by 5 bases and 0 bases, with 8 bases remaining between them. The CDR3 spans 14 residues. In DNA, the CDR3 is TGTGCCAGCAGTCCAGGGGTAGCCAAAAACATTCAGTACTTC. It yields the protein CASSPGVAKNIQYF.

The J gene is TRBJ2-5, the V gene TRBV10-3; 7 bases are a match to TRBD1. The CDR3 has 13 residues. Losses at the gene ends were 6 bases for V and 1 base for J; bases not matched to a gene: 2. CDR1 is ENHRY and CDR2 is SYGVKD in the germline V gene. The chain's CDR3 is CAIRRQGQETQYF. The CDR3 coding sequence is TGTGCCATCAGGCGACAGGGCCAAGAGACCCAGTACTTC.

This chain's CDR3 is CASSILGVAGELFF. CDR3 coding DNA: TGTGCCAGTAGTATATTAGGGGTCGCCGGGGAGCTGTTTTTT. J is TRBJ2-2 and V is TRBV19, with D perhaps TRBD1 (5 bases). The CDR3 length is 14 residues. Germline assignment: CDR1 LNHDA and CDR2 SQIVND (reference sequence). Trimming removed 2 bases at V and 6 bases at J, with 10 bases between.

This clone has only one observation. The chain joins TRBV6-5 to TRBJ1-2; D not resolved. Germline CDR1 is MNHEY and CDR2 is SVGAGI. The CDR3 has 13 amino acids. V lost 2 bases and J lost 3, with 7 bases in between. CDR3 sequence reads: CASSYDGDYGYTF. The CDR3 DNA reads TGTGCCAGCAGTTACGACGGGGACTATGGCTACACCTTC.

The chain couples TRBV6-5 to TRBJ1-4; possible D gene TRBD1, 5 bases. Germline values: CDR1 MNHEY, CDR2 SVGAGI. The CDR3 is 14 amino acids. The ends were cut back, 4 bases at V and 5 bases at J, with 11 bases in the middle. CDR3 in amino acids: CASSLDRLNEKLFF. The CDR3 bases are TGTGCCAGCAGTTTAGACAGATTAAATGAAAAACTGTTTTTT.

The chain combines TRBV27 with TRBJ2-2; 7 bases align to TRBD1. The CDR3 runs to 16 residues. Germline V gives CDR1 MNHEY, CDR2 SMNVEV (reference sequence). Trimming removed 5 bases from V and 3 bases from J; junction bases left unmatched: 9. CDR3 loop: CASSPETGIYTGELFF. In nucleotides, the CDR3 is TGTGCCAGCAGTCCTGAGACAGGGATCTACACCGGGGAGCTGTTTTTT.

The chain combines TRBV5-4 with TRBJ2-1; 7 nucleotides match TRBD2. CDR3 length equals 16 residues. Germline CDR1 reads SGHNT; CDR2 reads YYREEE (reference sequence). The junction had 17 bases not matched to a gene; V was cut back by 4 bases and J by 10 bases. The CDR3 reads CASSVGVTSPVDEQFF. In nucleotides, the CDR3 is TGTGCCAGCAGCGTGGGGGTGACTAGCCCGGTTGACGAGCAGTTCTTC.

The chain employs TRBV30 and TRBJ1-4; D is perhaps TRBD1 (5 bases). The V end was cut by 3 bases, the J end by 3 bases, with 11 bases between. The CDR3 totals 14 residues. Germline values: CDR1 GTSNPN, CDR2 SVGIG (reference sequence). The CDR3 DNA sequence: TGTGCCTGGAGCCTTGGGGGGGCTAATGAAAAACTGTTTTTT. Protein product: CAWSLGGANEKLFF.

The chain has TRBV11-2 and TRBJ1-3, with D possibly matching TRBD1 (6 bases). CDR3 length equals 16 residues. V lost 4 bases, J lost 4 bases, and 17 bases lay in between. CDR1 and CDR2 from the germline V gene are SGHAT and FQNNGV. The CDR3 sequence: CASSYYPGGTGNTIYF. Here the CDR3 DNA reads TGTGCCAGCAGCTACTACCCGGGAGGGACAGGAAACACCATATATTTT.

The rearrangement joins TRBV25-1 to TRBJ2-7; 7 bases match TRBD2. The CDR3 spans 14 residues. V gave up 6 bases and J gave up 3 bases; unmatched junction bases: 8. Germline values: CDR1 MGHDK, CDR2 SYGVNS. CDR3 region: CASRLSSGFYEQYV. The CDR3 nucleotides are TGTGCCAGCAGACTAAGTAGCGGGTTCTACGAGCAGTACGTC.

The chain recombines TRBV9 with TRBJ1-2; a weak D match, TRBD1 (5 bases). From germline, CDR1 is SGDLS and CDR2 YYNGEE. V was cut by 0 bases and J by 1 base, with 13 bases left in between. The CDR3 length is 16 residues. In DNA form, the CDR3 reads TGTGCCAGCAGCGTAGGGGAGACCGGGGGTAACTATGGCTACACCTTC. It encodes CASSVGETGGNYGYTF.